Following are 14 T cell receptor beta chains from one sample sequenced in a study of OX40 agonist ivuxolimab in advanced cancers. Generated by immunoSEQ multiplex PCR, the TCRdb table keeps only in-frame clones and is missing some. Here the sample spans 60,000 to 75,000 clones, over 70% being singletons. The sample consisted of CD4+ or CD8+ T cells sorted from blood, taken in a trial of the OX40 agonist ivuxolimab. The source of these receptors is an adult with an advanced solid tumor such as melanoma, head and neck, liver or kidney cancer.

The V and J genes are TRBV5-4 and TRBJ1-1; tentative D call: TRBD1 (6 bases). The CDR3 totals 16 residues. Germline V gene sequence: CDR1 SGHNT, CDR2 YYREEE (reference sequence). V lost 4 bases and J 2 bases, leaving 18 bases between the germline ends. CDR3 nucleotide sequence: TGTGCCAGCAGCCCTGGGGGGAGGGGACAAAACACTGAAGCTTTCTTT. As protein: CASSPGGRGQNTEAFF.

The gene calls are TRBV6-6 and TRBJ1-4; 9 bases are shared with TRBD1. The CDR3 runs to 15 residues. The V segment lost 6 bases and the J segment 8 bases; nucleotides outside the gene matches: 10. In germline, CDR1 is MNHNY, CDR2 SVGAGI (reference sequence). For the CDR3, the DNA is TGTGCCAGCAGGGGGCCGGACAGGGGAAGGGAAAAACTGTTTTTT. It specifies CASRGPDRGREKLFF.

The chain links TRBV5-1 to TRBJ1-1; no firm D call. V shed 3 bases and J shed 1 base, with 10 bases lying between them. The germline V gene has CDR1 SGHRS and CDR2 YFSETQ. This CDR3 is 14 amino acids long. CDR3 in DNA: TGCGCCAGCAGCTCGGGAGGGCCGAACACTGAAGCTTTCTTT. This encodes CASSSGGPNTEAFF.

V gene TRBV29-1 combines with J gene TRBJ1-5; 7 bases agree with TRBD1. Trimming took 4 bases from V and 2 from J; bases not matched to a gene: 2. The CDR3 is made up of 13 amino acids. Per the germline V gene, CDR1 is SQVTM and CDR2 is ANQGSEA. The CDR3 nucleotides are TGCAGCGTTGCAGGGGGAGGCAATCAGCCCCAGCATTTT. It specifies CSVAGGGNQPQHF.

This clone came up many times. The chain couples TRBV12-5 to TRBJ1-6; D ambiguous. Germline V gene lookup returns CDR1 LGHNT and CDR2 FRNRAP. V lost 5 bases, J lost 2 bases, and 7 bases lay in between. The CDR3 is 14 amino acids. CDR3 DNA: TGTGCTAGTGGTCCGGGGACCTATAATTCACCCCTCCACTTT. It codes for CASGPGTYNSPLHF.

This clone was counted a few times. The chain employs TRBV6-5 and TRBJ2-4; 9 positions agree with TRBD1. In germline, CDR1 is MNHEY, CDR2 SVGAGI. The CDR3 sequence is 14 residues long. The J segment lost 6 bases and the V segment lost 6 bases, leaving 6 bases of the junction unmatched. The CDR3: CASRGQGPGNIQYF. The CDR3 bases are TGTGCCAGCAGAGGACAGGGGCCGGGAAACATTCAGTACTTC.

This clone was counted a few times. The genes are TRBV7-9 and TRBJ2-7; 11 bases fit TRBD2. The CDR3 covers 17 residues. Germline V gene sequence: CDR1 SEHNR, CDR2 FQNEAQ (reference sequence). J was trimmed by 5 bases and V by 5 bases; bases with no gene match: 14. In nucleotides, the CDR3 is TGTGCCAGCAGCCTAGGTTCGGGACTAGCGGATTTCAACGAGCAGTACTTC. This codes for CASSLGSGLADFNEQYF.

The V and J genes are TRBV5-1 and TRBJ2-1, with D possibly being TRBD1 or TRBD2 (5 bases each). The CDR3 is 13 residues long. CDR1 is SGHRS, CDR2 YFSETQ, per germline. V lost 4 bases to trimming and J lost 5 bases, with 10 bases between them. CDR3 protein: CASSVGTDNEQFF. DNA for the CDR3: TGCGCCAGCAGCGTGGGGACCGACAATGAGCAGTTCTTC.

The chain combines TRBV19 with TRBJ1-2; no clear D. The V and J ends lost 5 bases and 5 bases respectively, with 15 bases between them. The CDR3 sequence is 14 residues long. The germline CDR1 and CDR2 sequences are LNHDA and SQIVND (reference sequence). In DNA, the CDR3 is TGTGCCAGTAGTTCGGGCCTACTAGGGTATGGCTACACCTTC. This translates into CASSSGLLGYGYTF. Together with reference TRBV19 and TRBJ1-2, the CDR3 gives the full variable domain: DGGITQSPKYLFRKEGQNVTLSCEQNLNHDAMYWYRQDPGQGLRLIYYSQIVNDFQKGDIAEGYSVSREKKESFPLTVTSAQKNPTAFYLCASSSGLLGYGYTFGSGTRLTVV.

Only one count was recorded for this clone. This chain joins TRBV5-4 and TRBJ1-4, with TRBD1 matching 8 bases. Trimming took 4 bases from V and 7 from J; bases not matched to a gene: 6. The CDR3 extends over 14 amino acids. Germline V gene data show CDR1 as SGHNT and CDR2 as YYREEE (reference sequence). CDR3 DNA: TGTGCCAGCAGCCCCACAGGGGGAGGTGAAAAACTGTTTTTT. It translates to CASSPTGGGEKLFF. Using reference TRBV5-4 and TRBJ1-4 for the parts outside the CDR3, the full variable domain is ETGVTQSPTHLIKTRGQQVTLRCSSQSGHNTVSWYQQALGQGPQFIFQYYREEENGRGNFPPRFSGLQFPNYSSELNVNALELDDSALYLCASSPTGGGEKLFFGSGTQLSVL.

In its sample, this clone was seen a few times. At the DNA level, this CDR3 is encoded by other sequences in the same sample as well. The rearrangement uses TRBV27 and TRBJ2-7; no definite D call. CDR3 size: 12 residues. V shed 1 base and J shed 3 bases, with 4 bases lying between them. Germline CDR1 is MNHEY and CDR2 is SMNVEV (reference sequence). The CDR3 protein is CASSLLGYEQYF. The CDR3 bases are TGTGCCAGCAGTTTATTGGGCTACGAGCAGTACTTC.

This sequence joins TRBV7-2 and TRBJ2-5; D perhaps matches TRBD1 (6 bases). CDR1 and CDR2 (germline): SGHTA, FQGNSA. V was pared by 3 bases and J by 10 bases, with 15 bases between. The CDR3 spans 13 residues. The DNA for the CDR3 is TGTGCCAGCAGCTTTGCTGGAAACAGGGACCAGTACTTC. This sequence encodes CASSFAGNRDQYF.

The chain uses TRBV19 and TRBJ1-1; D gene unclear. Germline loops: CDR1 LNHDA, CDR2 SQIVND (reference sequence). The CDR3 is made up of 14 amino acids. Trimming pared 3 bases from V and 4 bases from J, leaving 12 bases between. Written as DNA, the CDR3 is TGTGCCAGTAGTATGCGGGGAGGGAGCACTGAAGCTTTCTTT. Translation gives CASSMRGGSTEAFF.

The V gene is TRBV11-2, the J gene TRBJ1-6, with D hard to call. CDR1 and CDR2 from the germline V gene are SGHAT and FQNNGV. V was cut by 5 bases and J by 7 bases, with 15 bases left in between. The CDR3 covers 15 residues. CDR3: CASSENALGNSPLHF. The CDR3 region has the DNA TGTGCCAGCAGCGAGAATGCCCTCGGGAATTCACCCCTCCACTTT.